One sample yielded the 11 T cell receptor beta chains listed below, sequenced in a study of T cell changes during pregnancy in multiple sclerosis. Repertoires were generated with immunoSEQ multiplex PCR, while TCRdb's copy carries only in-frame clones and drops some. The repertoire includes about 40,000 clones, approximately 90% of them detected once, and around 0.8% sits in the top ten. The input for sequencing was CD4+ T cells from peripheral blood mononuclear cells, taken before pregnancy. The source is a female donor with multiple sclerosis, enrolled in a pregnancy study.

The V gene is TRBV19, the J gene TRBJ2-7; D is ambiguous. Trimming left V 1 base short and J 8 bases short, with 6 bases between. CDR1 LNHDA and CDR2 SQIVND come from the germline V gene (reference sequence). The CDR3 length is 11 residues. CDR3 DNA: TGTGCCAGTAGTATAGCACAGAAGCAGTACTTC. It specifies CASSIAQKQYF.

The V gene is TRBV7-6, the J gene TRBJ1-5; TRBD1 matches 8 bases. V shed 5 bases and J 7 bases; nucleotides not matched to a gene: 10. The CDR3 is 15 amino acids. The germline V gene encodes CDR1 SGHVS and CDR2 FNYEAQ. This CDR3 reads CASSPGTGRLQPQHF. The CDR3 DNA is TGTGCCAGCAGCCCGGGGACAGGAAGGCTGCAGCCCCAGCATTTT.

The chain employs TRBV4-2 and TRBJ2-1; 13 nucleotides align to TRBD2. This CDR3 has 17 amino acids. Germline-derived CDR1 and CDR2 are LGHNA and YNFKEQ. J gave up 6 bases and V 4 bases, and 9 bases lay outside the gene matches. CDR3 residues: CASSRNQLAGGPNEQFF. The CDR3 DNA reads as TGTGCCAGCAGCCGTAACCAACTAGCGGGAGGGCCCAATGAGCAGTTCTTC.

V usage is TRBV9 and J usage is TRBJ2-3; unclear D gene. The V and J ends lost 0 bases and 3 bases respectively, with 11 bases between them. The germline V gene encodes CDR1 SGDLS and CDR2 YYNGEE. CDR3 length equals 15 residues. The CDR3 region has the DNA TGTGCCAGCAGCGTAGGACCAGAAGCGACAGATACGCAGTATTTT. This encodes CASSVGPEATDTQYF.

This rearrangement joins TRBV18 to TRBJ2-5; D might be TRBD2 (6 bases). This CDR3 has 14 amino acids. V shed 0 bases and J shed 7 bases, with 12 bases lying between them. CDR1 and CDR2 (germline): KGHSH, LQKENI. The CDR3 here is CASSPPGGPGTQYF. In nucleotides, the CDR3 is TGTGCCAGCTCACCACCGGGGGGACCAGGGACCCAGTACTTC.

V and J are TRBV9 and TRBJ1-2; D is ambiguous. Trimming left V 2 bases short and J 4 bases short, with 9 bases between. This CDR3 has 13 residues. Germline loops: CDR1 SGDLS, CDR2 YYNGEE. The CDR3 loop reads CASSVGQIYGYTF. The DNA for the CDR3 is TGTGCCAGCAGCGTTGGCCAGATCTATGGCTACACCTTC.

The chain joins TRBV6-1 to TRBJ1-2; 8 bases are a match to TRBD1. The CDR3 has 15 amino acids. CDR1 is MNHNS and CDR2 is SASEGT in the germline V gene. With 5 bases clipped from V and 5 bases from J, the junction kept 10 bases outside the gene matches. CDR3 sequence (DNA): TGTGCCAGCAGTCTTTCGGACAGGGTTCCGTATGGCTACACCTTC. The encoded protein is CASSLSDRVPYGYTF.

This CDR3 reads CASSLSGQGYEKLFF. CDR3 DNA sequence: TGTGCCAGCAGTTTATCGGGACAGGGTTATGAAAAACTGTTTTTT. V and J are TRBV28 and TRBJ1-4, with 9 bases aligning to TRBD1. Trimming removed 1 base from V and 6 bases from J; junction bases left unmatched: 3. The CDR3 extends over 15 amino acids. Germline loops: CDR1 MDHEN, CDR2 SYDVKM.

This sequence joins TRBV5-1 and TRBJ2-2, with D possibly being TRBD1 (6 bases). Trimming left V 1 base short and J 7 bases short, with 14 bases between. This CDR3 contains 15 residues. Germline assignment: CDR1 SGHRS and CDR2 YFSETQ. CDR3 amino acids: CASSLFLQGGGELFF. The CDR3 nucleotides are TGCGCCAGCAGCTTGTTCTTACAGGGCGGCGGGGAGCTGTTTTTT.

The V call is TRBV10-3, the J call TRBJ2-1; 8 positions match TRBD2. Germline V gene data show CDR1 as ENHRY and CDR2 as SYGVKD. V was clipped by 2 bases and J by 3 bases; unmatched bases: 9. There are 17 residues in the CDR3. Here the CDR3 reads CAISETILAEIYNEQFF. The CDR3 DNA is TGTGCCATCAGTGAGACCATACTAGCGGAGATCTACAATGAGCAGTTCTTC.

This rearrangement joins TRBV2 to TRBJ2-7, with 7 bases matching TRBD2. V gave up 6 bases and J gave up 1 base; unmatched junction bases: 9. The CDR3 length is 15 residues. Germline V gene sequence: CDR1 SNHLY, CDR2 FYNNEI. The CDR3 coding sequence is TGTGCCAGCAGGAGTCTGAGGGAGGGTTCCTACGAGCAGTACTTC. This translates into CASRSLREGSYEQYF.